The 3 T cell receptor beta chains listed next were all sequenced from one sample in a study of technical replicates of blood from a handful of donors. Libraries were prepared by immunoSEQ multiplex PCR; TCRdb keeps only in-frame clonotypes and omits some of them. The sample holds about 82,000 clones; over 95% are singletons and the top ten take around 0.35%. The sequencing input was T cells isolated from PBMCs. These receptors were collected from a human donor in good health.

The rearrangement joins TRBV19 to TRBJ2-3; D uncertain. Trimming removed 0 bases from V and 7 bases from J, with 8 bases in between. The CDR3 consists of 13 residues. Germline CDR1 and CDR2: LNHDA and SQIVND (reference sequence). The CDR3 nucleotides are TGTGCCAGTAGTATAGATCTCTCCTATACGCAGTATTTT. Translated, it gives CASSIDLSYTQYF.

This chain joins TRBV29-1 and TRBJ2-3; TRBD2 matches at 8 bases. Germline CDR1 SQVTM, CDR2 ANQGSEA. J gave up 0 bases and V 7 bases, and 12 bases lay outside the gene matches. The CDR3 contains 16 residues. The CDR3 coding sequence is TGCAGCGGAGGAGCGGGAGTGCACTCTAGCACAGATACGCAGTATTTT. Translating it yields CSGGAGVHSSTDTQYF.

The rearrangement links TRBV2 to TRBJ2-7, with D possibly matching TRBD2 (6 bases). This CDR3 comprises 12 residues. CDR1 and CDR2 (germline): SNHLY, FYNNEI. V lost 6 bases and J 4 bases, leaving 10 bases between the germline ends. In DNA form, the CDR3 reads TGTGCCAGCAGGGGAGGAGGTTACGAGCAGTACTTC. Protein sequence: CASRGGGYEQYF.